This T cell receptor (beta chain) was retrieved from a study of cytomegalovirus exposure and HLA in healthy donors. Findings and caveats of the study: Researchers counted around 180 TCR beta chains as cytomegalovirus-associated. HLA alleles showed associations with about 15,000 TCR beta sequences in a later analysis, at a 0.05 false discovery rate. Within an earlier analysis, most TCR beta V segments proved productive either about 87% or about 30% of the time.

Trimming removed 1 base from V and 5 bases from J, with 8 bases in between. The length of the CDR3 is 13 residues. Looked up from germline, CDR1 is SNHLY and CDR2 is FYNNEI. The primer mix had 60 Vbeta and 13 Jbeta primers. The protocol was immunoSEQ multiplex PCR, while the TCRdb copy is restricted to in-frame clones and leaves out a portion. This sample has more than 95,000 clones, with about 79% found just once. Notes on this clone: Its antigen is unknown.

Sample: PBMCs. The chain is built from TRBV2 and TRBJ1-2; D ambiguous. The receptor's source is a man aged 30 to 39 in good health and CMV-seropositive. This chain's CDR3 is CASSEGAAYGYTF. The CDR3 DNA follows: TGTGCCAGCAGTGAAGGGGCAGCTTATGGCTACACCTTC.